This T cell receptor beta chain was sequenced for a study of spatial heterogeneity in lung cancer. TCRdb fed the 5' RACE reads into MiXCR, producing one record per CDR3 protein. The sample lists some 20,000 distinct CDR3 sequences, 15% occurring once. Comment on this clonotype: As yet, its antigen is unknown.

Study results and caveats: Tumor mutation counts were tracked by expanded intratumoral alpha and beta TCR counts.

Time point described: sample taken at primary tumor resection. Samples were donated by 72 untreated early-stage non-small cell lung cancer patients. Unsorted whole RNA of tumor, nontumor lung or frozen PBMC was sequenced. This clonotype originated in a female donor with early-stage non-small cell lung cancer. The input for sequencing was lung tumor tissue, taken at surgery.

CDR3 DNA: TGTGCCAGTAGTATTCAGGACAATGAGCAGTTCTTC. Its protein product is CASSIQDNEQFF. V gene TRBV19 combines with J gene TRBJ2-1; D gene unclear. The CDR3 sequence is 12 residues long. V gave up 3 bases and J gave up 5 bases, with 5 bases separating them. In germline, CDR1 is LNHDA, CDR2 SQIVND (reference sequence).